Listed below are T cell receptor beta chains from one sample, sequenced in a study of cytomegalovirus exposure and HLA in healthy donors. Using immunoSEQ multiplex PCR, the repertoire was profiled, and TCRdb retains in-frame clones only, with some absent. There are around 120,000 clones in the sample; approximately 88% occur only once, and more than 1.5% lies in the top ten. What was sequenced was PBMCs. The receptors derive from a man aged 18-30 years in good health and CMV-seronegative. Both conserved end residues are part of each CDR3. D genes are given only for firm matches. Clone size is stated in some rows and not others, as once, few, many or a class when expanded.

.	TRBV7-2	.	TRBJ2-5	TGTGCCAGCAGCCCTTACGCCACGGAGGGTCAGACCCAGTACTTC	CASSPYATEGQTQYF
.	TRBV27	TRBD2	TRBJ2-7	TGTGCCAGCAAGGTTTCGGGGCTAGCGGGCAGCTCCTACGAGCAGTACTTC	CASKVSGLAGSSYEQYF
.	TRBV6-5	.	TRBJ2-7	TGTGCCAGCAGAAAATTCGGGTCCCCTTTGGACGAGCAGTACTTC	CASRKFGSPLDEQYF
.	TRBV2	.	TRBJ1-2	TGTGCCAGCAGTGAAAGAGGTACGGGTGGCTACACCTTC	CASSERGTGGYTF
once	TRBV27	TRBD2	TRBJ2-2	TGTGCCAGCAGTTCCCTAGAGTTCTGGGGGGGTGTCACCGGGGAGCTGTTTTTT	CASSSLEFWGGVTGELFF
.	TRBV28	.	TRBJ1-4	TGTGCCAGCAGTTACACAGGGACAACTAATGAAAAACTGTTTTTT	CASSYTGTTNEKLFF
few	TRBV19	TRBD1	TRBJ1-5	TGTGCCAGTAGTAGGGGACAGGGTAGCAATCAGCCCCAGCATTTT	CASSRGQGSNQPQHF
.	TRBV19	.	TRBJ1-1	TGTGCCAGTAGTATGGGACTGTTGACTGAAGCTTTCTTT	CASSMGLLTEAFF
.	TRBV11-3	TRBD2	TRBJ2-7	TGTGCCAGCAGCTCCTCTAGCGGGGGAAACTACGAGCAGTACTTC	CASSSSSGGNYEQYF
.	TRBV2	.	TRBJ2-4	TGTGCCAGCAGTGACAGGGGATCAAACATTCAGTACTTC	CASSDRGSNIQYF
.	TRBV7-9	TRBD1	TRBJ1-5	TGTGCCAGCAGCTCTGGGACAGATAGCAATCAGCCCCAGCATTTT	CASSSGTDSNQPQHF
once	TRBV4-1	.	TRBJ2-2	TGCGCCAGCTCTAGCTCGGCCGGGGAGCTGTTTTTT	CASSSSAGELFF
.	TRBV19	TRBD1	TRBJ1-2	TGTGCCAGTAGTAACCAAATACAGGGGTTTAACTATGGCTACACCTTC	CASSNQIQGFNYGYTF